The 20 T cell receptor beta chains in this list originate from one sample, sequenced in a study of blood T cell repertoires in COVID-19. Measured with immunoSEQ multiplex PCR; TCRdb has only the in-frame clones, and not every one. Of 150,000 to 200,000 clones in the sample, over 70% were seen once. Sample: PBMCs or T cells enriched from blood (not recorded which). Receptors originate from a man aged 50 to 59 who had recovered from COVID-19.

In regard to this clone: In the same sample, other DNA sequences code for this CDR3. The gene calls are TRBV14 and TRBJ2-5; D is unresolved. Germline V gene data show CDR1 as SGHDN and CDR2 as FVKESK. The CDR3 spans 13 residues. Trimming took 2 bases from V and 1 from J, leaving 5 bases between them. CDR3 in amino acids: CASSQNSQETQYF. Here the CDR3 DNA reads TGTGCCAGCAGCCAAAACAGCCAAGAGACCCAGTACTTC.

This clone turned up a few times. In DNA, the CDR3 is TGTGCCTCCGGCGGTAGTATGTCCTACGAGCAGTACTTC. Amino acid sequence: CASGGSMSYEQYF. The chain links TRBV28 to TRBJ2-7; D gene unclear. Trimming removed 11 bases from V and 1 base from J, with 15 bases in between. The V gene's germline CDR1 is MDHEN and CDR2 SYDVKM. This CDR3 is built from 13 residues.

This clone was observed a few times. This rearrangement joins TRBV12-3 or TRBV12-4 to TRBJ1-5; TRBD1 aligns across 7 bases. With 5 bases clipped from V and 10 bases from J, the junction kept 8 bases outside the gene matches. This CDR3 comprises 13 residues. CDR3 protein: CASSGLTGHPQHF. In DNA, the CDR3 is TGTGCCAGCAGTGGCCTGACAGGGCACCCCCAGCATTTT.

The chain is built from TRBV20-1 and TRBJ1-1; no firm D call. Trimming stripped 4 bases from V and 2 bases from J, with 5 bases between. Germline assignment: CDR1 DFQATT and CDR2 SNEGSKA (reference sequence). This CDR3 contains 11 residues. In DNA form, the CDR3 reads TGCAGTGCTAATACTAACACTGAAGCTTTCTTT. It yields the protein CSANTNTEAFF.

The chain joins TRBV19 to TRBJ2-3, with 7 bases fitting TRBD1. The CDR3 covers 15 residues. Unmatched junction bases numbered 5, after V lost 3 bases and J lost 2 bases. Per the germline V gene, CDR1 is LNHDA and CDR2 is SQIVND (reference sequence). In DNA form, the CDR3 reads TGTGCCAGTAGTATGTGGGACAGAAACACAGATACGCAGTATTTT. Translated: CASSMWDRNTDTQYF.

V is TRBV19 and J is TRBJ2-1; TRBD2 matches 11 bases. The V and J ends lost 7 bases and 4 bases, in that order; junction bases with no gene match: 18. The CDR3 sequence is 19 residues long. CDR1 LNHDA and CDR2 SQIVND come from the germline V gene (reference sequence). CDR3 DNA: TGTGCCAGTAAAAGGGGTACTAGCGGGAGACTCGTGGGGTACAATGAGCAGTTCTTC. It specifies CASKRGTSGRLVGYNEQFF.

This chain connects TRBV5-6 to TRBJ1-1; possible D gene TRBD1, 5 bases. Trimming left V 0 bases short and J 3 bases short, with 9 bases between. The CDR3 totals 14 residues. Germline assignment: CDR1 SGHDT and CDR2 YYEEEE. The CDR3 DNA reads as TGTGCCAGCAGCTTGGAGGGGTATCACACTGAAGCTTTCTTT. Its protein product is CASSLEGYHTEAFF. The variable domain in full, completed from reference TRBV5-6 and TRBJ1-1, reads DAGVTQSPTHLIKTRGQQVTLRCSPKSGHDTVSWYQQALGQGPQFIFQYYEEEERQRGNFPDRFSGHQFPNYSSELNVNALLLGDSALYLCASSLEGYHTEAFFGQGTRLTVV.

The chain couples TRBV25-1 to TRBJ2-7; possible D gene TRBD2, 6 bases. The V gene's germline CDR1 is MGHDK and CDR2 SYGVNS. The CDR3 spans 16 residues. V lost 7 bases and J lost 5, with 24 bases in between. CDR3 bases: TGTGCCAGCATAAGCGTATTGGGACTCCCACGGGACGAGCAGTACTTC. This sequence encodes CASISVLGLPRDEQYF.

This clone was counted between two and nine times. The genes are TRBV7-2 and TRBJ1-5; 7 nucleotides match TRBD1. CDR3 length: 15 residues. The J segment lost 1 base and the V segment lost 1 base, leaving 1 base of the junction unmatched. Germline V gene sequence: CDR1 SGHTA, CDR2 FQGNSA. CDR3 nucleotides: TGTGCCAGCAGCTTAGTGACAGGGAGCAATCAGCCCCAGCATTTT. Encoded protein: CASSLVTGSNQPQHF.

The V and J genes are TRBV6-5 and TRBJ1-6; 8 bases are shared with TRBD1. This CDR3 comprises 15 residues. Looked up from germline, CDR1 is MNHEY and CDR2 is SVGAGI. J lost 8 bases, V lost 1 base, and 4 bases had no gene match. Written as DNA, the CDR3 is TGTGCCAGCAGTTACTTTCAGGGGGCTGATTCACCCCTCCACTTT. This translates into CASSYFQGADSPLHF.

This rearrangement joins TRBV19 to TRBJ2-3; a weak D match, TRBD1 (6 bases). With 5 bases removed from V and 3 bases from J, the gap between germline ends came to 9 bases. The CDR3 is 13 residues long. Germline V CDR1 and CDR2: LNHDA, SQIVND (reference sequence). The CDR3 DNA sequence: TGTGCCAGTAGTTGGACAGTTACAGATACGCAGTATTTT. Translation gives CASSWTVTDTQYF.

The chain uses TRBV3-1 (or the pseudogene TRBV3-2) and TRBJ2-7, with 8 bases aligning to TRBD2. From germline, CDR1 is LGHDT and CDR2 YNNKEL (reference sequence). CDR3 length: 19 amino acids. V shed 0 bases, J shed 4 bases, and the junction held 17 bases outside the gene matches. The CDR3 coding sequence is TGTGCCAGCAGCCAAGATCTTGGGGCGGCGGGGGGTAAGCTGTACGAGCAGTACTTC. This translates into CASSQDLGAAGGKLYEQYF.

The chain joins TRBV11-2 to TRBJ2-7, with D tentatively TRBD2 (5 bases). The CDR3 is made up of 13 amino acids. The germline V gene encodes CDR1 SGHAT and CDR2 FQNNGV. V lost 2 bases and J 4 bases, leaving 9 bases between the germline ends. The DNA of the CDR3 is TGTGCCAGCAGCTTAACTAGTCAGTACGAGCAGTACTTC. Translated, it gives CASSLTSQYEQYF.

The chain links TRBV6-5 to TRBJ1-1; D unresolved. The CDR3 loop spans 16 amino acids. V lost 0 bases and J 2 bases, leaving 13 bases between the germline ends. The germline V gene has CDR1 MNHEY and CDR2 SVGAGI. CDR3 sequence: CASSYSFTATNTEAFF. The CDR3, as DNA: TGTGCCAGCAGTTACTCGTTTACAGCCACTAACACTGAAGCTTTCTTT.

The V and J genes are TRBV12-3 or TRBV12-4 and TRBJ1-5, with no clear D. The CDR3 runs to 13 residues. V was clipped by 3 bases and J by 6 bases, with 9 bases between them. The CDR3 region is CASSLSGPQPQHF. Here the CDR3 DNA reads TGTGCCAGCAGTTTGTCAGGCCCTCAGCCCCAGCATTTT.

Written as DNA, the CDR3 is TGTGCCAGCAGTCTTATAACCGGAGATACGCAGTATTTT. Translated, it gives CASSLITGDTQYF. This chain joins TRBV6-4 and TRBJ2-3; D not certain. The length of the CDR3 is 13 residues. CDR1 is MRHNA and CDR2 is SNTAGT in the germline V gene. Trimming removed 5 bases from V and 5 bases from J, with 11 bases in between.

This chain joins TRBV19 and TRBJ1-6; tentatively, D is TRBD1 (5 bases). V dropped 2 bases and J dropped 8 bases, with 16 bases sitting between them. Germline V gene lookup returns CDR1 LNHDA and CDR2 SQIVND (reference sequence). The CDR3 sequence is 16 residues long. In DNA, the CDR3 is TGTGCCAGTAGTATAAGGAGGGGTACAGTTGATTCACCCCTCCACTTT. This codes for CASSIRRGTVDSPLHF.

The V gene is TRBV19, the J gene TRBJ2-1; 15 nucleotides line up with TRBD2. Germline CDR1 is LNHDA and CDR2 is SQIVND (reference sequence). With 5 bases clipped from V and 1 base from J, the junction kept 6 bases outside the gene matches. CDR3 length equals 18 residues. The chain's CDR3 is CASSWTSGGAGSYNEQFF. DNA of the CDR3: TGTGCCAGTAGTTGGACTAGCGGGGGGGCCGGATCCTACAATGAGCAGTTCTTC.

This clone appeared a few times. V usage is TRBV7-2 and J usage is TRBJ1-2; a weak D match, TRBD1 (5 bases). Germline V gives CDR1 SGHTA, CDR2 FQGNSA. V gave up 5 bases and J gave up 8 bases, with 18 bases separating them. The CDR3 covers 14 residues. The CDR3 region has the DNA TGTGCCAGCAGCCCGAGGGACTTTGAGGACGGCTACACCTTC. Residues: CASSPRDFEDGYTF.

The V call is TRBV11-2, the J call TRBJ2-1; weak D call: TRBD2 (6 bases). The length of the CDR3 is 15 residues. Trimming left V 3 bases short and J 5 bases short, with 14 bases between. Germline CDR1 SGHAT, CDR2 FQNNGV. For the CDR3, the DNA is TGTGCCAGCAGCTTTCGGGGGAGTATAAACAATGAGCAGTTCTTC. Encoded protein: CASSFRGSINNEQFF.